Each of the 22 T cell receptor beta chains below was sequenced from the same sample in a study of cytomegalovirus exposure and HLA in healthy donors. The PCR had 60 Vbeta and 13 Jbeta primers. Libraries were prepared by immunoSEQ multiplex PCR; TCRdb keeps only in-frame clonotypes and omits some of them. The table has about 120,000 clones, approximately 80% seen once; the top ten hold roughly 6%. Sequenced material: PBMCs. The origin of the receptors is a young man in good health and CMV-seropositive.

This clone was detected a few times. The chain combines TRBV19 with TRBJ1-2, with 7 bases aligning to TRBD1. CDR1 is LNHDA and CDR2 is SQIVND in the germline V gene (reference sequence). The CDR3 contains 15 residues. V gave up 5 bases and J gave up 1 base; unmatched junction bases: 7. CDR3 amino acids: CASSDPRDSNYGYTF. CDR3 DNA sequence: TGTGCCAGTAGTGATCCCCGGGACAGTAACTATGGCTACACCTTC.

V gene TRBV19 combines with J gene TRBJ1-2; 7 bases match TRBD1. Germline CDR1 reads LNHDA; CDR2 reads SQIVND (reference sequence). The CDR3 is made up of 16 amino acids. J was trimmed by 4 bases and V by 6 bases; bases with no gene match: 14. The CDR3 spells CASRTSSTGTVYGYTF. The CDR3 nucleotides read TGTGCCAGTAGGACCTCTTCGACAGGGACCGTCTATGGCTACACCTTC.

This chain links TRBV12-5 with TRBJ2-5; TRBD1 matches 7 bases. After removal of 7 bases from V and 0 bases from J, the junction contained 8 bases not matched to a gene. Germline loops: CDR1 LGHNT, CDR2 FRNRAP. This CDR3 is built from 15 residues. The CDR3 region has the DNA TGTGCTAGTGCCCTCGGGACAGCGTACCAAGAGACCCAGTACTTC. It is translated as CASALGTAYQETQYF.

The chain links TRBV19 to TRBJ2-3, with 9 bases matching TRBD2. From germline, CDR1 is LNHDA and CDR2 SQIVND (reference sequence). This CDR3 is built from 13 residues. Trimming cost V 6 bases and J 3 bases; bases outside gene matches: 1. The DNA for the CDR3 is TGTGCCAGTAGGCTAGCGGGAACAGATACGCAGTATTTT. This gives the protein CASRLAGTDTQYF.

The V and J genes are TRBV19 and TRBJ1-4, with a possible D match to TRBD1 (5 bases). The CDR3 has 17 amino acids. The V gene's germline CDR1 is LNHDA and CDR2 SQIVND (reference sequence). V lost 5 bases, J lost 0 bases, and 16 bases lay in between. The CDR3 DNA follows: TGTGCCAGTAGTTCTGACAGAGCCCCTGCAACTAATGAAAAACTGTTTTTT. It codes for CASSSDRAPATNEKLFF. The full variable domain, rest sourced from reference TRBV19 and TRBJ1-4, is DGGITQSPKYLFRKEGQNVTLSCEQNLNHDAMYWYRQDPGQGLRLIYYSQIVNDFQKGDIAEGYSVSREKKESFPLTVTSAQKNPTAFYLCASSSDRAPATNEKLFFGSGTQLSVL.

The chain links TRBV27 to TRBJ1-1, with D possibly matching TRBD1 (5 bases). The CDR3 totals 14 residues. The V end lost 6 bases, the J end lost 1 base, and 12 bases lay between the germline ends. Germline V gene lookup returns CDR1 MNHEY and CDR2 SMNVEV (reference sequence). The CDR3 region is CASRLGGGNTEAFF. The CDR3 DNA is TGTGCCAGCAGACTGGGCGGGGGGAACACTGAAGCTTTCTTT.

This chain joins TRBV19 and TRBJ1-5; 7 nucleotides agree with TRBD1. CDR3 length: 14 amino acids. The germline V gene encodes CDR1 LNHDA and CDR2 SQIVND (reference sequence). The V gene end was trimmed by 3 bases and the J gene end by 7 bases; junction bases not matched to a gene: 6. The DNA of the CDR3 is TGTGCCAGTAGTATCGGCAGGGGGTGGCAGCCCCAGCATTTT. Protein: CASSIGRGWQPQHF.

The CDR3: CAWTPGLGNTIYF. CDR3 DNA: TGTGCCTGGACCCCGGGGTTAGGAAACACCATATATTTT. V and J are TRBV30 and TRBJ1-3, with D hard to call. The length of the CDR3 is 13 residues. Per germline, CDR1 GTSNPN and CDR2 SVGIG (reference sequence). V was clipped by 4 bases and J by 4 bases, with 11 bases between them. Full variable domain (rest looked up from reference TRBV30 and TRBJ1-3): SQTIHQWPATLVQPVGSPLSLECTVEGTSNPNLYWYRQAAGRGLQLLFYSVGIGQISSEVPQNLSASRPQDRQFILSSKKLLLSDSGFYLCAWTPGLGNTIYFGEGSWLTVV.

This chain uses TRBV6-6 with TRBJ1-1; 8 bases map to TRBD1. The ends lost 4 bases at V and 1 base at J; junction bases unmatched: 8. This CDR3 contains 16 residues. From germline, CDR1 is MNHNY and CDR2 SVGAGI (reference sequence). The CDR3 DNA reads TGTGCCAGCAGTTGGGGCTGGACAGGGCAGAACACTGAAGCTTTCTTT. Translating gives CASSWGWTGQNTEAFF.

The rearrangement links TRBV11-2 to TRBJ1-6, with 8 bases aligning to TRBD1. This CDR3 contains 17 residues. Germline CDR1 SGHAT, CDR2 FQNNGV. V was clipped by 4 bases and J by 8 bases; unmatched bases: 13. CDR3 coding DNA: TGTGCCAGCAGCTCCGTGGACAGGGCGATTTTTGATTCACCCCTCCACTTT. It translates to CASSSVDRAIFDSPLHF.

The chain combines TRBV6-6 with TRBJ2-7; 7 nucleotides align to TRBD1. The CDR3 sequence is 15 residues long. V lost 4 bases to trimming and J lost 6 bases; unmatched junction nucleotides: 12. Germline V gene lookup returns CDR1 MNHNY and CDR2 SVGAGI (reference sequence). The CDR3 bases are TGTGCCAGCAGTTTCGAGAACAGGGGCGGTAGCGAGCAGTACTTC. Its protein product is CASSFENRGGSEQYF.

This clone has a single count. This chain connects TRBV14 to TRBJ1-1; D is uncertain. The CDR3 is 17 amino acids. Trimming left V 5 bases short and J 1 base short, with 20 bases between. Germline CDR1 SGHDN, CDR2 FVKESK. The CDR3 loop reads CASSSKGPMAGNTEAFF. DNA of the CDR3: TGTGCCAGCAGCTCCAAAGGTCCTATGGCGGGGAACACTGAAGCTTTCTTT.

The CDR3 region is CASSGTGGSQPQHF. DNA of the CDR3: TGTGCCAGTAGTGGCACAGGGGGCAGCCAGCCCCAGCATTTT. This sequence joins TRBV19 and TRBJ1-5; 9 bases are shared with TRBD1. V dropped 5 bases and J dropped 7; count of bases not matched to a gene: 6. The CDR3 has 14 residues. The germline CDR1 and CDR2 sequences are LNHDA and SQIVND (reference sequence).

This clone came up a few times. This chain connects TRBV5-1 to TRBJ2-1; 9 positions agree with TRBD2. In germline, CDR1 is SGHRS, CDR2 YFSETQ. V gave up 4 bases and J gave up 0 bases; unmatched junction bases: 2. This CDR3 has 15 residues. The CDR3 loop reads CASSLTSGSYNEQFF. The CDR3 DNA reads as TGCGCCAGCAGCCTGACTAGCGGCTCCTACAATGAGCAGTTCTTC. Full variable domain (remainder filled in from reference TRBV5-1 and TRBJ2-1): KAGVTQTPRYLIKTRGQQVTLSCSPISGHRSVSWYQQTPGQGLQFLFEYFSETQRNKGNFPGRFSGRQFSNSRSEMNVSTLELGDSALYLCASSLTSGSYNEQFFGPGTRLTVL.

This sequence joins TRBV12-5 and TRBJ1-1, with D unresolved. V was cut by 7 bases and J by 6 bases, with 12 bases left in between. The CDR3 runs to 12 residues. Germline V gene sequence: CDR1 LGHNT, CDR2 FRNRAP. CDR3 in amino acids: CASALDGAEAFF. Written as DNA, the CDR3 is TGTGCTAGTGCCCTAGACGGCGCTGAAGCTTTCTTT.

The chain links TRBV4-1 to TRBJ2-1; TRBD2 matches at 13 bases. This CDR3 contains 17 residues. The V gene end was trimmed by 0 bases and the J gene end by 7 bases; junction bases not matched to a gene: 6. Germline CDR1 and CDR2: MGHRA and YSYEKL. The CDR3 sequence: CASSQDGTSGIRNEQFF. The CDR3 DNA reads as TGCGCCAGCAGCCAAGACGGGACTAGCGGGATAAGGAATGAGCAGTTCTTC.

The chain is built from TRBV5-1 and TRBJ1-4, with TRBD1 identical over 7 bases. After removal of 4 bases from V and 0 bases from J, the junction contained 3 bases not matched to a gene. In germline, CDR1 is SGHRS, CDR2 YFSETQ. The CDR3 is made up of 15 amino acids. This CDR3 reads CASSPTGATNEKLFF. DNA of the CDR3: TGCGCCAGCAGCCCAACAGGGGCAACTAATGAAAAACTGTTTTTT.

The chain combines TRBV2 with TRBJ2-3; maybe TRBD2 (6 bases). V was cut by 6 bases and J by 2 bases, with 12 bases left in between. CDR3 length: 14 amino acids. Germline assignment: CDR1 SNHLY and CDR2 FYNNEI. CDR3 DNA sequence: TGTGCCAGCAGAGGGGACTCGAACACAGATACGCAGTATTTT. It yields the protein CASRGDSNTDTQYF. Looking up the rest from reference TRBV2 and TRBJ2-3 gives the full variable domain: EPEVTQTPSHQVTQMGQEVILRCVPISNHLYFYWYRQILGQKVEFLVSFYNNEISEKSEIFDDQFSVERPDGSNFTLKIRSTKLEDSAMYFCASRGDSNTDTQYFGPGTRLTVL.

V gene TRBV27 combines with J gene TRBJ1-2, with D uncertain. The CDR3 is made up of 14 amino acids. V was pared by 10 bases and J by 6 bases, with 21 bases between. The germline gives CDR1 MNHEY, CDR2 SMNVEV (reference sequence). The CDR3 region has the DNA TGTGCCACCACGACGGGAATAGGCAGTGATGGCTACACCTTC. Amino acid sequence: CATTTGIGSDGYTF.

The chain employs TRBV5-1 and TRBJ2-5, with D possibly being TRBD1 (6 bases). The CDR3 totals 17 residues. Germline V gene sequence: CDR1 SGHRS, CDR2 YFSETQ. V was clipped by 4 bases and J by 5 bases, with 24 bases between them. CDR3 coding DNA: TGCGCCAGCAGCCCTGAACCAGGGGTTGGGGGACGGGAGACCCAGTACTTC. This codes for CASSPEPGVGGRETQYF.

The rearrangement links TRBV7-9 to TRBJ2-7; tentatively, D is TRBD1 (6 bases). The CDR3 runs to 14 residues. V gave up 5 bases and J gave up 4 bases, with 15 bases separating them. The germline gives CDR1 SEHNR, CDR2 FQNEAQ (reference sequence). The CDR3 DNA reads as TGTGCCAGCAGCGTTAGCGCTCAGGGGTACGAGCAGTACTTC. As protein: CASSVSAQGYEQYF.

This rearrangement joins TRBV14 to TRBJ1-2, with a weak D call TRBD1 (5 bases). CDR3 length: 12 amino acids. V gave up 1 base and J gave up 7 bases, with 7 bases separating them. Germline CDR1 and CDR2: SGHDN and FVKESK. CDR3 nucleotide sequence: TGTGCCAGCAGCCAAGTAGGGGTTGGCTACACCTTC. Protein: CASSQVGVGYTF.